The T cell receptor beta chain under discussion was sequenced for a study of cytomegalovirus exposure and HLA in healthy donors listed by TCRdb under 2017. As for the study more broadly: According to a later analysis, one platform produced both the roughly 120 validation repertoires and the 666 repertoires of the first cohort. In addition to the first cohort of roughly 670 subjects, a separate validation cohort of under 150 different subjects was used. To predict cytomegalovirus infection status, the study brought together high-throughput TCR immunosequencing, statistical association of individual TCRs with disease status, and machine learning. The study aimed to test whether cataloging public T cell receptors could reveal signatures of past pathogen exposure.

The donors were included in the validation cohort of approximately 130 subjects, a group kept apart from the approximately 690-subject first cohort. The CDR3 has 15 amino acids, counting the end cysteine and phenylalanine. The CDR3 DNA has 45 bases and is translated from base 1. From the germline V gene, CDR1 is SGHRS and CDR2 is YFSETQ. Trimming at the junction amounts to 0 bases on V and 3 bases on J, and the germline ends lie 13 bases apart. The paper as a whole reports these results and caveats: Most TCR sequences were observed very rarely across donors, whereas some public TCRs were present in many individuals. A later analysis had no HLA typing for the validation cohort, so co-occurrence there was scored across all 130 or so repertoires. Subsequent analysis determined that TCRs grouped into clusters in the first cohort also showed a tendency toward co-occurrence across the 130 or so validation repertoires, and approximately 94% of cluster scores exceeded 0. The study listed 150 to 200 TCR beta chains as associated with cytomegalovirus. In both the original and validation cohorts, the classifier was reported to diagnose cytomegalovirus status with high specificity and sensitivity. The authors suggested that the approach could potentially be generalized to other disease states and immunological phenotypes. In vitro tests confirmed that three of the cytomegalovirus-associated TCR beta chains recognize cytomegalovirus antigens.

The library relied on the immunoSEQ multiplex PCR assay. The published analysis was carried out like this. A statistical classification framework was built for diagnosing cytomegalovirus status from the catalog of TCR beta chain sequences. Held by TCRdb, this immuneACCESS table contains in-frame sequences only and omits some clones. Under half of the omission traces to an unresolved V gene where checked; the cause of the rest is unknown. D and trimming were read from the DNA, whereas the V and J calls and clone size are those reported in that table. This sample comprises 170,000 or so clones, around 82% of them detected only once. The top ten hold about 3% of the sample. About this clone itself: It lacks a known antigen. No base quality values were provided; no much bigger clone lies one nucleotide off.

This receptor was identified in a woman under 30 in good health and CMV-seropositive. The sequenced material came from PBMCs. This sequence uses TRBV5-1 and TRBJ2-7, with TRBD2 as a weak D call on 7 bases. For the CDR3, the sequence is CASSLAGEGVYEQYF. The sequenced DNA is TGCGCCAGCAGCTTGGCCGGGGAGGGGGTCTACGAGCAGTACTTC.